This TCR beta chain is from a study of radiation and T cells in renal cell carcinoma. Study at large: Nephrectomy followed 15 Gy stereotactic body radiation by 4 weeks.

TCRdb's copy holds only in-frame clones and misses some; the assay was immunoSEQ multiplex PCR. The sample records about 60,000 clones, around three quarters being singletons. A remark on this clone: Its antigen remains unknown.

Time point of the sample: blood 2 weeks post-SBRT. The treatment here: 15 Gy SBRT to primary tumor, nephrectomy 4 weeks later. This CDR3 comprises 14 residues. V lost 3 bases and J 14 bases, leaving 21 bases between the germline ends. Germline CDR1 SEHNR, CDR2 FQNEAQ (reference sequence). Study conclusions and caveats: Top tumor clonotypes rose in blood 2 weeks post-radiation, then contracted.

The specimen was blood, collected from a patient whose treatment included radiotherapy and nephrectomy. The TCR sequence derives from a man in his sixties with renal cell carcinoma. The rearrangement links TRBV7-9 to TRBJ2-3; TRBD1 or TRBD2 may be the D gene (6 bases each). The CDR3 region is CASSLMEGDPSGYF. The CDR3 DNA reads as TGTGCCAGCAGCTTGATGGAGGGGGACCCCTCGGGGTATTTT.